This T cell receptor (beta chain) was captured in a study of identical twins. TCRdb passed the 5' RACE reads through MiXCR, listing each CDR3 protein once. The sample gives under 300,000 distinct CDR3 sequences, about 12% of which show up once; about 4% is in the top ten. This clonotype was detected many times. The CDR3 has 14 amino acids. V gave up 7 bases and J gave up 2 bases, with 12 bases separating them. Another study also made use of these data, one on yellow fever vaccine responses in identical twins.

The source material was memory (CD45RO+) T cells sorted from blood. The rearrangement joins TRBV12-3 or TRBV12-4 to TRBJ2-1; D is perhaps TRBD2 (6 bases). This clonotype was sampled from a woman aged 18-29 years in good health. The CDR3 DNA is TGTGCCAGCATTCCCGGAGGGGCCTACAATGAGCAGTTCTTC. Residues: CASIPGGAYNEQFF.